A single sample is the source of the 21 T cell receptor beta chains below, sequenced in a study of molecular identifiers for immune sequencing clone quantification. TCRdb re-called the PCR reads with MiXCR, one entry per CDR3 protein. The sample has 490,000 or so distinct CDR3 sequences; about a quarter are singletons. Sequenced: naive CD8+ T cells from blood, with Jurkat cell RNA spiked in. Subset described: FACS-sorted CD8+CD4-CCR7+CD45RA+ naive T cells. The receptor set was obtained from a human donor in good health. Some libraries in this study had Jurkat cell RNA spiked in.

This clonotype was observed at least ten times. The chain has TRBV29-1 and TRBJ2-5; 7 positions agree with TRBD2. From germline, CDR1 is SQVTM and CDR2 ANQGSEA. Germline trimming cut 4 bases from V and 4 bases from J; bases unmatched to any gene: 15. The CDR3 consists of 16 residues. The DNA of the CDR3 is TGCAGCGTTGGGAGGGATGGCGGGGGAAGAATAGAGACCCAGTACTTC. The encoded protein is CSVGRDGGGRIETQYF.

This clonotype has a handful of counts. The chain couples TRBV30 to TRBJ2-3, with a tentative D call TRBD2 (6 bases). Trimming removed 3 bases from V and 0 bases from J, with 10 bases in between. This CDR3 has 14 amino acids. CDR1 and CDR2 from the germline V gene are GTSNPN and SVGIG (reference sequence). CDR3 DNA: TGTGCCTGGAGGGGACTCTCTAGCACAGATACGCAGTATTTT. It encodes CAWRGLSSTDTQYF.

This clonotype was counted once. This chain links TRBV6-2 or TRBV6-3 with TRBJ1-5; TRBD1 is a possible D gene (5 bases). CDR3 length: 20 amino acids. Trimming cost V 0 bases and J 0 bases, with 21 bases left between them. The germline gives CDR1 MNHEY, CDR2 SVGEGT. The CDR3 bases are TGTGCCAGCAGTTACTCGATTTTCCGGGCAGGGAGATATAGCAATCAGCCCCAGCATTTT. It yields the protein CASSYSIFRAGRYSNQPQHF.

This clonotype was found many times. V and J are TRBV4-1 and TRBJ1-4; D gene uncertain. V dropped 4 bases and J dropped 6 bases, with 12 bases sitting between them. CDR1 is MGHRA, CDR2 YSYEKL, per germline. The CDR3 spans 14 residues. The CDR3: CASSRLKADEKLFF. In DNA form, the CDR3 reads TGCGCCAGCAGCCGCCTGAAGGCGGATGAAAAACTGTTTTTT.

Turning to this clonotype: This clone may be a read error of a much larger clone one base away. The chain carries TRBV20-1 and TRBJ2-3; 8 bases are a match to TRBD2. This CDR3 spans 15 amino acids. The V gene's germline CDR1 is DFQATT and CDR2 SNEGSKA (reference sequence). The CDR3 sequence is CRARLAGSSTDTQYF. The CDR3 region has the DNA TGCAGAGCTAGGTTAGCGGGGTCTAGCACAGATACGCAGTATTTT.

This clonotype was counted between two and nine times. The chain combines TRBV12-3 or TRBV12-4 with TRBJ1-5; 7 nucleotides line up with TRBD1. This CDR3 comprises 19 residues. J lost 3 bases, V lost 5 bases, and 19 bases had no gene match. The CDR3 DNA sequence: TGTGCCAGCAGTCATCCGGCTGACAGGGTGGACATAATCAATCAGCCCCAGCATTTT. Protein product: CASSHPADRVDIINQPQHF.

The sample holds many counts of this clonotype. A junction end diverges from the germline sequence, so it may reflect a read error. The chain has TRBV20-1 and TRBJ2-7; 7 bases line up with TRBD2. The CDR3 contains 11 residues. Germline V gene data show CDR1 as DFQATT and CDR2 as SNEGSKA (reference sequence). This CDR3 is CSARAGYEQYF. The CDR3 DNA reads TGCAGTGCCAGAGCGGGGTACGAGCAGTACTTC.

The V call is TRBV20-1, the J call TRBJ1-1; perhaps TRBD1 as D (6 bases). The CDR3 runs 15 residues. V was cut by 3 bases and J by 3 bases, with 17 bases left in between. Germline V gene data show CDR1 as DFQATT and CDR2 as SNEGSKA (reference sequence). The CDR3 DNA is TGCAGTGCTAGTATTCCGGGGGGCTGGGACACTGAAGCTTTCTTT. Amino acid sequence: CSASIPGGWDTEAFF.

This clonotype was observed a handful of times. The genes are TRBV15 and TRBJ1-1; D is uncertain. Germline-derived CDR1 and CDR2 are LNHNV and YYDKDF (reference sequence). The CDR3 is 14 residues long. V lost 1 base, J lost 3 bases, and 9 bases lay in between. The CDR3 is CATSRVIRDTEAFF. CDR3 nucleotides: TGTGCCACCAGCAGAGTAATTCGAGACACTGAAGCTTTCTTT.

A few counts support this clonotype. V gene TRBV9 combines with J gene TRBJ1-2; maybe TRBD1 (5 bases). The CDR3 spans 13 residues. The germline V and J ends were trimmed by 7 bases and 3 bases, with 13 bases remaining between them. Germline CDR1 and CDR2: SGDLS and YYNGEE. The CDR3 nucleotides are TGTGCCAGCTCCGCGGGGGAGGACTATGGCTACACCTTC. It translates to CASSAGEDYGYTF.

This clonotype was observed at least ten times. V and J are TRBV27 and TRBJ1-1; 8 bases are a match to TRBD1. The CDR3 is 13 residues long. The V gene's germline CDR1 is MNHEY and CDR2 SMNVEV (reference sequence). V was pared by 3 bases and J by 7 bases, with 4 bases of the junction left unmatched. Here the CDR3 reads CASSFRGRGEAFF. The CDR3 nucleotides are TGTGCCAGCAGTTTCAGGGGGCGCGGTGAAGCTTTCTTT.

A note on this clonotype: One base away lies a much larger clone, so this may be a sequencing read error. V usage is TRBV4-3 and J usage is TRBJ2-3; possible D gene TRBD2, 5 bases. Germline V gene sequence: CDR1 LGHNA, CDR2 YSLEER. V shed 6 bases and J shed 5 bases, with 18 bases lying between them. This CDR3 has 15 residues. Written as DNA, the CDR3 is TGCGCCAGCAGTCCTACCGAGGGCGCCGGAGATACGCAGTATTTT. Translation: CASSPTEGAGDTQYF.

This chain links TRBV2 with TRBJ1-5, with a weak D call TRBD1 (5 bases). The CDR3 length is 14 residues. V dropped 0 bases and J dropped 5 bases, with 8 bases sitting between them. Germline CDR1 and CDR2: SNHLY and FYNNEI. The chain's CDR3 is CASSEAGDYQPQHF. The CDR3 coding sequence is TGTGCCAGCAGTGAAGCTGGGGACTATCAGCCCCAGCATTTT.

The chain couples TRBV20-1 to TRBJ2-7; D remains unclear. The CDR3 extends over 15 amino acids. The V and J ends lost 0 bases and 3 bases respectively, with 15 bases between them. Germline CDR1 DFQATT, CDR2 SNEGSKA (reference sequence). For the CDR3, the DNA is TGCAGTGCTAGAGATAAGGATCAGATCTACTACGAGCAGTACTTC. Translated, it gives CSARDKDQIYYEQYF.

To note about this clonotype: One end of the junction does not line up with germline, which may come from a read error. The chain combines TRBV29-1 with TRBJ2-2; 7 bases fit TRBD1. This CDR3 comprises 12 residues. Germline CDR1 is SQVTM and CDR2 is ANQGSEA. The CDR3 here is CSAQGETGELFF. The CDR3 bases are TGCAGCGCCCAGGGGGAAACCGGGGAGCTGTTCTTT.

This clonotype was observed a few times. J is TRBJ2-1 and V is TRBV12-3 or TRBV12-4, with TRBD2 identical over 10 bases. The CDR3 covers 16 residues. Unmatched junction bases numbered 10, after V lost 6 bases and J lost 5 bases. DNA of the CDR3: TGTGCCAGCAGACCTACACTAGCGGGGCCCGACAATGAGCAGTTCTTC. Amino acid sequence: CASRPTLAGPDNEQFF.

The table lists this clonotype with many counts. CDR3 loop: CASSLGLAGDTQYF. The DNA for the CDR3 is TGTGCCAGCAGTCTGGGACTAGCGGGAGATACGCAGTATTTT. This chain uses TRBV6-6 with TRBJ2-3, with 12 bases lining up with TRBD2. The CDR3 consists of 14 residues. Per germline, CDR1 MNHNY and CDR2 SVGAGI (reference sequence). J lost 5 bases, V lost 5 bases, and 2 bases had no gene match.

In its sample, this clonotype was seen a few times. The chain links TRBV30 to TRBJ2-2; no reliable D call. Looked up from germline, CDR1 is GTSNPN and CDR2 is SVGIG (reference sequence). Trimming removed 0 bases at V and 7 bases at J, with 6 bases between. The CDR3 is 12 residues long. The CDR3 DNA reads TGTGCCTGGAGTGTCCTGGACGGGGAGCTGTTTTTT. It encodes CAWSVLDGELFF.

This clonotype was counted between two and nine times. The V call is TRBV28, the J call TRBJ1-1; D unclear. Germline V gene data show CDR1 as MDHEN and CDR2 as SYDVKM. The CDR3 totals 14 residues. V gave up 6 bases and J gave up 1 base, with 12 bases separating them. The CDR3 loop reads CASRVGWGNTEAFF. The CDR3 region has the DNA TGTGCCAGCAGGGTGGGCTGGGGGAACACTGAAGCTTTCTTT.

This clonotype was seen a handful of times. V is TRBV11-2 and J is TRBJ2-3; D remains unclear. The germline CDR1 and CDR2 sequences are SGHAT and FQNNGV. CDR3 length: 16 residues. V was pared by 2 bases and J by 1 base, with 13 bases between. DNA for the CDR3: TGTGCCAGCAGCTTATTTCGAGGCACCGGCACAGATACGCAGTATTTT. This translates into CASSLFRGTGTDTQYF.

The chain combines TRBV12-1 with TRBJ2-5; the table's D call, TRBD1, has no DNA check behind it. TRBV12-1 is given as a pseudogene. The CDR3 extends over 17 amino acids. Here the CDR3 DNA reads TGTGCCAGCAGCCCCCCAAGGACATGGCCGGAGTCGAAGACCCAGTACTTC. Protein product: CASSPPRTWPESKTQYF.